Sequencing of this T cell receptor beta chain was carried out in a study of control samples from healthy donors and cancer patients. In germline, CDR1 is SGHVS, CDR2 FQNEAQ. Trimming at V came to 5 bases and at J to 2 bases, leaving 7 bases not matched to a gene. This CDR3 comprises 17 residues. Libraries were prepared by immunoSEQ multiplex PCR; TCRdb keeps only in-frame clonotypes and omits some of them. This table holds 75,000 to 100,000 clones, roughly 92% found once. V gene TRBV7-8 combines with J gene TRBJ1-6; 9 bases match TRBD1. Sequences were obtained from blood. The sequence was collected from a human donor in good health. The donor label of this sample is uncertain. CDR3 bases: TGTGCCAGCAGCCCGGACAGGGGTTTGACCTATAATTCACCCCTCCACTTT. It specifies CASSPDRGLTYNSPLHF.